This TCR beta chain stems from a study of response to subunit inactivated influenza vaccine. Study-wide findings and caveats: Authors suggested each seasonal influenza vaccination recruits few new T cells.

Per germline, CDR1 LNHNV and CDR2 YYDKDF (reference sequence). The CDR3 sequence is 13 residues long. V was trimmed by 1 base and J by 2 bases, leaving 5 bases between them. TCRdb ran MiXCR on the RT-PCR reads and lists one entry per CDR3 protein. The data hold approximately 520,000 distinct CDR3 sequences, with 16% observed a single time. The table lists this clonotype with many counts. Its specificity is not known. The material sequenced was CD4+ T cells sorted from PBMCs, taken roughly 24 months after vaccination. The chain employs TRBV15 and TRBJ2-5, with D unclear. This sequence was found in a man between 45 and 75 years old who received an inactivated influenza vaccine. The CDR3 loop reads CATSRVAQETQYF. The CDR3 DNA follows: TGTGCCACCAGCAGAGTGGCGCAAGAGACCCAGTACTTC. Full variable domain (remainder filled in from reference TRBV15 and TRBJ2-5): DAMVIQNPRYQVTQFGKPVTLSCSQTLNHNVMYWYQQKSSQAPKLLFHYYDKDFNNEADTPDNFQSRRPNTSFCFLDIRSPGLGDTAMYLCATSRVAQETQYFGPGTRLLVL.